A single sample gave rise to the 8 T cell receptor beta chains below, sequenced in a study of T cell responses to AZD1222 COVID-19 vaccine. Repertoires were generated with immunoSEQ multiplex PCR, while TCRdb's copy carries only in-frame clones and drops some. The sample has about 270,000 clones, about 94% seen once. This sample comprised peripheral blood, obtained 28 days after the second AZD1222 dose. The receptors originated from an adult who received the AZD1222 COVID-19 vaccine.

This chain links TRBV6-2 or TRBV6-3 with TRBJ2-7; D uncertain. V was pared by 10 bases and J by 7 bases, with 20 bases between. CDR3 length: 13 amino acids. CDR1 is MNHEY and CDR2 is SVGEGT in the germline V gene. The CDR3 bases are TGTGCCACCAGCGAAGTCAAGGGAAGGGAGCAGTACTTC. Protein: CATSEVKGREQYF.

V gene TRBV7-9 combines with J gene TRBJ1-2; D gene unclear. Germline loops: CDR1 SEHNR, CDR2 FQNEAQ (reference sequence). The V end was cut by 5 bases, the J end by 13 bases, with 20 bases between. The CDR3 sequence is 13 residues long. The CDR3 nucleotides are TGTGCCAGCAGCCAAAGTTCTGCGCGGGCCTTCACCTTC. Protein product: CASSQSSARAFTF. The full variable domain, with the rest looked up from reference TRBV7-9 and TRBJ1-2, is DTGVSQNPRHKITKRGQNVTFRCDPISEHNRLYWYRQTLGQGPEFLTYFQNEAQLEKSRLLSDRFSAERPKGSFSTLEIQRTEQGDSAMYLCASSQSSARAFTFGSGTRLTVV.

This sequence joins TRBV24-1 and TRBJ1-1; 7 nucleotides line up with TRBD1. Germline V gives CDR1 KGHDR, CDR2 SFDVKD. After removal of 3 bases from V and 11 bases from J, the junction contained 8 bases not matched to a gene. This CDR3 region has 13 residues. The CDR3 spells CATSDAGAGGAFF. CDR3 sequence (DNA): TGTGCCACCAGTGATGCAGGGGCAGGGGGGGCTTTCTTT.

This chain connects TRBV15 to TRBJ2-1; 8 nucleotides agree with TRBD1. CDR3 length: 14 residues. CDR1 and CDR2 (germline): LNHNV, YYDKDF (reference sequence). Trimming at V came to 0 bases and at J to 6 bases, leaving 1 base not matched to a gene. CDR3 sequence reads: CATSRDRGRNEQFF. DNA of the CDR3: TGTGCCACCAGCAGAGACAGGGGGCGCAATGAGCAGTTCTTC.

CDR3 sequence: CATRSGSAYNEQFF. CDR3 bases: TGTGCCACCAGGTCAGGGTCCGCATACAATGAGCAGTTCTTC. V usage is TRBV15 and J usage is TRBJ2-1; a weak D match, TRBD1 (5 bases). Germline CDR1 is LNHNV and CDR2 is YYDKDF (reference sequence). V lost 6 bases and J 4 bases, leaving 13 bases between the germline ends. This CDR3 contains 14 residues.

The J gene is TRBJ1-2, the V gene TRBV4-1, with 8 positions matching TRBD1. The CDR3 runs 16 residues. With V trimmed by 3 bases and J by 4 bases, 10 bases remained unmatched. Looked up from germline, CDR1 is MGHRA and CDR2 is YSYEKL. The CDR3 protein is CASSHLQGAEGYGYTF. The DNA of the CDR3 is TGCGCCAGCAGCCACCTCCAGGGGGCAGAGGGCTATGGCTACACCTTC.

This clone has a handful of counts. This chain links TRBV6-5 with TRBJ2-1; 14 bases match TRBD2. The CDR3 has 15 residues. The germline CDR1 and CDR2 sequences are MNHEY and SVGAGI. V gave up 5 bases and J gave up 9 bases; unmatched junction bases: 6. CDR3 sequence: CASSIPGLAGVEQFF. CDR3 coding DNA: TGTGCCAGCAGTATTCCGGGACTAGCGGGAGTTGAGCAGTTCTTC.

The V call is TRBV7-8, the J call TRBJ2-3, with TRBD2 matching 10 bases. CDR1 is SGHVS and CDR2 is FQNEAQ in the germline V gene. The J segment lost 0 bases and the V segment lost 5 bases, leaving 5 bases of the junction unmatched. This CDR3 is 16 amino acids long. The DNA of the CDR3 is TGTGCCAGCAGCCATCTAGCGGGAGATAGCACAGATACGCAGTATTTT. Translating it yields CASSHLAGDSTDTQYF. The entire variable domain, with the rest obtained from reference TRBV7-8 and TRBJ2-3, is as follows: GAGVSQSPRYKVAKRGQDVALRCDPISGHVSLFWYQQALGQGPEFLTYFQNEAQLDKSGLPSDRFFAERPEGSVSTLKIQRTQQEDSAVYLCASSHLAGDSTDTQYFGPGTRLTVL.